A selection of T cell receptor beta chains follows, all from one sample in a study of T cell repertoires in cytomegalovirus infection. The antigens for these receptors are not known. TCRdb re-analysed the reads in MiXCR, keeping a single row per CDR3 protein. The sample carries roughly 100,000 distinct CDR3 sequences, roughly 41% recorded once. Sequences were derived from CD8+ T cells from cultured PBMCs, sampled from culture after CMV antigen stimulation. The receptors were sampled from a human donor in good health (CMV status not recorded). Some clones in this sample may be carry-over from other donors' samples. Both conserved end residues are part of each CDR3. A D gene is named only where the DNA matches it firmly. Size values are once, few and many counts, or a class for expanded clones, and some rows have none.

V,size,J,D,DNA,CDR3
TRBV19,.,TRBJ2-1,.,TGTGCCAGTAGTCTCCAGCTACTATACAATGAGCAGTTCTTC,CASSLQLLYNEQFF
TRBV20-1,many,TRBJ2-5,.,TGCAGTGCCACCCTAGGAGGCGGACGGAGTAAAGAGACCCAGTACTTC,CSATLGGGRSKETQYF
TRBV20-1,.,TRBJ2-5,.,TGCAGTGCTAGAGAGTCAGCCCTCCAAGAGACCCAGTACTTC,CSARESALQETQYF
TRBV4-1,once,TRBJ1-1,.,TGCGCCAGCAGCCAAGACCGGTACGGCACTGAAGCTTTCTTT,CASSQDRYGTEAFF
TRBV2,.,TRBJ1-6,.,TGTGCCAGCAAGGCAGAACTGAGCTCCTATAATTCACCCCTCCACTTT,CASKAELSSYNSPLHF
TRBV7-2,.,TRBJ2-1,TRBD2,TGTGCCAGCAGCTTAGGGCGGGGGTCCAACTACAATGAGCAGTTCTTC,CASSLGRGSNYNEQFF
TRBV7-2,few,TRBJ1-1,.,TGTGCCAGCAGCAGTAGTGGGAGCCGTCGTGTAGGAGCTTTCTTT,CASSSSGSRRVGAFF
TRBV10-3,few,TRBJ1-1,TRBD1,TGTGCCATCAGTAAGGGACAGGGCCAAGCTTTCTTT,CAISKGQGQAFF
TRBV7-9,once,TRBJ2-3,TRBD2,TGTGCCAGCAGCGAACTAGCGGGGGATACGCAGTATTTT,CASSELAGDTQYF
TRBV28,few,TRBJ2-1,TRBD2,TGTGCCAGCAGGCCGGGACTAGCGGGGGGTCCTTTCTACAATGAGCAGTTCTTC,CASRPGLAGGPFYNEQFF
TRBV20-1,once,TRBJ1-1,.,TGCAGTGCTAGAGATCCAAGGGTTATTTTGAACACTGAAGCTTTCTTT,CSARDPRVILNTEAFF
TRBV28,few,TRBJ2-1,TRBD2,TGTGCCAGCAGTTTATCGTGGGGGGGCAATGAGCAGTTCTTC,CASSLSWGGNEQFF
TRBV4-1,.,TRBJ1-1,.,TGCGCCAGCAGCCAAGATCGGAGGGAGACTGAAGCTTTCTTT,CASSQDRRETEAFF
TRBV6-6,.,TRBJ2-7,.,TGTGCCAGCGGCCCCCGGGCAGGCGAGCAGTACTTC,CASGPRAGEQYF
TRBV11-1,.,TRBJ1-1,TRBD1,TGTGCCAGCAGCTTGGACAGGGGGCCTGAAGCTTTCTTT,CASSLDRGPEAFF
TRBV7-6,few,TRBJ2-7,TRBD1,TGTGCCAGCAGCGGGCCCGGGACAGGGAACGAGCAGTACTTC,CASSGPGTGNEQYF
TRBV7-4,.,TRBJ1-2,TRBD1,TGTGCCAGCAGCTTTACGACAGGGGGTGAGGGCTACACCTTC,CASSFTTGGEGYTF
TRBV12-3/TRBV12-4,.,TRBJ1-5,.,TGTGCCAGCGGCCAGGGCCAGCCCCAGCATTTT,CASGQGQPQHF
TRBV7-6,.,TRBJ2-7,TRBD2,TGTGCCAACAGTACGACCAGGACTAGCGGGGCCTCGAGCTCCTACGAGCAGTACTTC,CANSTTRTSGASSSYEQYF
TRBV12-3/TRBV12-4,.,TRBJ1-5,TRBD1,TGTGCCAGCAGTTTTCGACAGGGGGTTCATAATCAGCCCCAGCATTTT,CASSFRQGVHNQPQHF
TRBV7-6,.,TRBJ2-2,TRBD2,TGTGCCAGCAGCTTAGGGGGACTAGCGTTCACCGGGGAGCTGTTTTTT,CASSLGGLAFTGELFF
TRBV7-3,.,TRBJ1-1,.,TGTGCCAGCAGCCCCACAACAGGGACCACTGAAGCTTTCTTT,CASSPTTGTTEAFF
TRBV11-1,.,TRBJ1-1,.,TGTGCCAGCAGCTTAGACCTGGGGGCCGGCACTGAAGCTTTCTTT,CASSLDLGAGTEAFF
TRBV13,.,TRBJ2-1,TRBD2,TGTGCCAGCAGCTCCCGGGGGGGCCTACCCGAGCAGTTCTTC,CASSSRGGLPEQFF
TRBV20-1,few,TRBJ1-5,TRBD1,TGCAGCCTCCAGGACAGGGGCAATCAGCCCCAGCATTTT,CSLQDRGNQPQHF
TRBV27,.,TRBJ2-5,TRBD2,TGTGCCAGCAGTCCAAGGGGACTAGCGGAACAAGAGACCCAGTACTTC,CASSPRGLAEQETQYF
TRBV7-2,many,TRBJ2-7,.,TGTGCCAGCAGCTTAGCCCCCCGACAGACCCAAACCTTCTACGAGCAGTACTTC,CASSLAPRQTQTFYEQYF
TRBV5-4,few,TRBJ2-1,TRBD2,TGTGCCAGCAGCCCTCTCCTGGGGGGGTCAAATGAGCAGTTCTTC,CASSPLLGGSNEQFF
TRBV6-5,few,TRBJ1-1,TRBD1,TGTGCCAGCAGTTCGGGACAGGACGGGGTAAACACTGAAGCTTTCTTT,CASSSGQDGVNTEAFF
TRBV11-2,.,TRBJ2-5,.,TGTACCAGCTATACCGACGGAGGGGAGACCCAGTACTTC,CTSYTDGGETQYF
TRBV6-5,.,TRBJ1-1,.,TGTGCCAGCAGTTACCGTTGGGCAACGAAGAACACTGAAGCTTTCTTT,CASSYRWATKNTEAFF
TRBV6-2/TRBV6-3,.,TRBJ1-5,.,TGTGCCAGCAGTTACTCGGTTCTAGGAGTTTACAGCAATCAGCCCCAGCATTTT,CASSYSVLGVYSNQPQHF
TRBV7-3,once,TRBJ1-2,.,TGTGCCAGCAGCCCCGGGCCCGAAATACTCTATGGCTACACCTTC,CASSPGPEILYGYTF
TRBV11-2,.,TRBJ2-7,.,TGTGCCAGCAGCGCCGTGGGGACACAGACCTACGAGCAGTACTTC,CASSAVGTQTYEQYF
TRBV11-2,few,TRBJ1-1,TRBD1,TGTGCCAGCAGTGGCGACAGGGGAGCTTTCTTT,CASSGDRGAFF
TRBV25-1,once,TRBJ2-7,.,TGTGCCAGCGCTTTGGGGAGCTCCTACGAGCAGTACTTC,CASALGSSYEQYF
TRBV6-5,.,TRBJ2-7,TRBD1,TGTGCCAGCAGCGGGGGACAGGGCACCGAGCAGTACTTC,CASSGGQGTEQYF
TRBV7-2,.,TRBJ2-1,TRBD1,TGTGCCAGCAGCTTAGTCGGCAGGGGGCTGAATGAGCAGTTCTTC,CASSLVGRGLNEQFF
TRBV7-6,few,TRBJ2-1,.,TGTGCCAGCACCCAGTCGGGTGTGTACAATGAGCAGTTCTTC,CASTQSGVYNEQFF
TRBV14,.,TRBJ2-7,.,TGTGCCAGCAGCCCAGGGAAACACGAGCAGTACTTC,CASSPGKHEQYF
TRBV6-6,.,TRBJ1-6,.,TGTGCCAGCAGTCCCCAAGGGTCACCCCTCCACTTT,CASSPQGSPLHF
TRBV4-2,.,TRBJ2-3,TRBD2,TGTGCCAGCAGCCAGCTGACCGGACTAGCGGGGGGGCGGACAGATACGCAGTATTTT,CASSQLTGLAGGRTDTQYF
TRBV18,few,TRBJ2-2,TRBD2,TGTGCCAGCTCACCGAAGACTAGCGGGGCTGCCGGGGAGCTGTTTTTT,CASSPKTSGAAGELFF
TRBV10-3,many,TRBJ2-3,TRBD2,TGTGCCATCAGTGGCCCTGGGAGCGGGGCGGTTTTGACAGATACGCAGTATTTT,CAISGPGSGAVLTDTQYF
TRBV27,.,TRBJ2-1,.,TGTGCCAGCAGTGCCAAAAGCTCCTACAATGAGCAGTTCTTC,CASSAKSSYNEQFF
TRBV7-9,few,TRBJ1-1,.,TGTGCCAGCAGCTCGGGACCTATAGAGGAAGCTTTCTTT,CASSSGPIEEAFF